This T cell receptor beta chain appears in the sequencing data of a study of T cells expressing NK-cell markers. The overall study: Seven sequenced donors out of eight were HCMV-seropositive, one seronegative. Findings of the study overall: Whether expanded NKG2C+ T cell clones were HCMV-specific remained unclear. NKG2C+ dominant clonotypes from 6 or 7 donors made up about 1.0-7.5% of CD8+ T cells.

A note on this clonotype: Its matching antigen is unknown.

5'RACE template switching with UMIs produced the TCR beta cDNA. TCRdb re-called the 5' RACE reads and shows each CDR3 protein once, DNA omitted. The sample's table shows some 190,000 distinct CDR3 sequences. The CDR3 is made up of 15 amino acids. Germline CDR1 KGHSH, CDR2 LQKENI. The origin of this receptor is a man aged 18 to 69 in good health. The chain has TRBV18 and TRBJ2-7; lacking DNA, the TRBD2 call made by TCRdb goes unchecked. The sequencing input was blood T cells: a sorted CD56 or NKG2C T cell subset, CD4+ or CD8+ T cells, or bulk PBMC T cells (not recorded which). This CDR3 is CASSVTSGGPYEQYF.